There are many counts of the clone carrying this TCR beta chain. Its antigen is not identified. These data are taken from a study of CD8 T cells in ankylosing spondylitis. TCRdb analysed the 5' RACE reads with MiXCR anew, one entry per CDR3 protein. The sample shows 250,000 to 350,000 distinct CDR3 sequences, roughly 20% of them seen only once. Study results and caveats: Reported data indicate significant enrichment of disease-linked clones within matched ankylosing spondylitis synovial fluid.

This TCR came from a male donor with ankylosing spondylitis or in good health (not recorded which). The sequenced sample consisted of blood, either unsorted or a sorted T cell fraction (not recorded which).

CDR3 residues: CASSLEFGELFF. The CDR3, as DNA: TGCGCCAGCAGCTTGGAATTCGGGGAGCTGTTTTTT. The chain has TRBV5-1 and TRBJ2-2; D is ambiguous. CDR1 SGHRS and CDR2 YFSETQ come from the germline V gene. The CDR3 has 12 residues. Trimming shortened V by 0 bases and J by 7 bases, and 4 bases separated the two germline ends.